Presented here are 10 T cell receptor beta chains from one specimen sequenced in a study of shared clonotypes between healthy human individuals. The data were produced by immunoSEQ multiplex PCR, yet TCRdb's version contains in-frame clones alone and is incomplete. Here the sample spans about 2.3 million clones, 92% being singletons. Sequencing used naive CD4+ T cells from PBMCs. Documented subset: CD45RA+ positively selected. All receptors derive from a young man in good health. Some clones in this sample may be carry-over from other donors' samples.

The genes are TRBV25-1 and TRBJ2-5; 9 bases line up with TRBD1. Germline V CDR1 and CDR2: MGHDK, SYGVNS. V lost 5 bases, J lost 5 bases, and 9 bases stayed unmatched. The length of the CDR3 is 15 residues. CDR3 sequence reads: CASSKNRGRGETQYF. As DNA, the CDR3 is TGTGCCAGCAGTAAAAACAGGGGGCGAGGGGAGACCCAGTACTTC.

CDR3 protein: CAISGGMRGGSYEQYF. In DNA, the CDR3 is TGTGCCATCAGTGGGGGGATGAGGGGCGGCTCCTACGAGCAGTACTTC. The V gene is TRBV10-3, the J gene TRBJ2-7; D may be TRBD1 or TRBD2 (5 bases each). The germline V gene encodes CDR1 ENHRY and CDR2 SYGVKD. V was cut by 4 bases and J by 0 bases, with 16 bases left in between. The CDR3 spans 16 residues.

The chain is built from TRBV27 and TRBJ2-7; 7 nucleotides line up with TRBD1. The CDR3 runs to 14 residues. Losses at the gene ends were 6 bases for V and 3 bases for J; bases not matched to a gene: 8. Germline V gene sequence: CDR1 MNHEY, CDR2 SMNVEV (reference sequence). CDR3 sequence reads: CASRQPGQSYEQYF. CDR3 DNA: TGTGCCAGCAGACAACCGGGACAGAGCTACGAGCAGTACTTC.

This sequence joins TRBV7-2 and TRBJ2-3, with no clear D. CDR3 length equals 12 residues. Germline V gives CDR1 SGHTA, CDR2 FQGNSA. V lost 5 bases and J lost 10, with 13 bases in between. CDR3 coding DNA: TGTGCCAGCAGCCCCCCCCCGGGTGCGCAGTATTTT. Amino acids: CASSPPPGAQYF.

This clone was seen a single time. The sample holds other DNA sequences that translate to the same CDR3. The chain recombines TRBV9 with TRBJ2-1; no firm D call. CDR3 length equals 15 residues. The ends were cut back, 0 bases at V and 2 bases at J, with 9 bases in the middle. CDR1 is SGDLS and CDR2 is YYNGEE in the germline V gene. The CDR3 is CASSVVGGTYNEQFF. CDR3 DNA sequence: TGTGCCAGCAGCGTAGTTGGCGGCACCTACAATGAGCAGTTCTTC.

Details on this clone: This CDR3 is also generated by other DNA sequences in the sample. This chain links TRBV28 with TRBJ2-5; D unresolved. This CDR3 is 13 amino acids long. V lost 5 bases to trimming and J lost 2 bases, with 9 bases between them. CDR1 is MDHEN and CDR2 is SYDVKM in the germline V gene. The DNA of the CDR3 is TGTGCCAGCAGTCTTGCAGCTCAAGAGACCCAGTACTTC. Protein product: CASSLAAQETQYF.

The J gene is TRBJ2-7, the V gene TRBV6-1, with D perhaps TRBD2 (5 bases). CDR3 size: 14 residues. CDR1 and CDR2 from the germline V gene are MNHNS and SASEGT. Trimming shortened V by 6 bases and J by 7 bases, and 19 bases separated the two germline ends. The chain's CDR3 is CASREDAVPGEQYF. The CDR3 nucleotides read TGTGCCAGCAGGGAGGACGCGGTTCCGGGAGAGCAGTACTTC.

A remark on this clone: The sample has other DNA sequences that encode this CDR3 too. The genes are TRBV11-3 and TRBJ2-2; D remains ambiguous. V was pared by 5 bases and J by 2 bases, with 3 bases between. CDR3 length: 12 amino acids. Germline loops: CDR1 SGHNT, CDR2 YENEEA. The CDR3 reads CASSPNTGELFF. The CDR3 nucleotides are TGTGCCAGCAGCCCCAACACCGGGGAGCTGTTTTTT.

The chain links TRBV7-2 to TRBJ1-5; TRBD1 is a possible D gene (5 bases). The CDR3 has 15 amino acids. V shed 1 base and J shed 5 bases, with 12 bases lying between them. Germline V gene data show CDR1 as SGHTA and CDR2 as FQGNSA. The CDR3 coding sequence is TGTGCCAGCAGCTTAGGGAGACAGTCCGATCAGCCCCAGCATTTT. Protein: CASSLGRQSDQPQHF.

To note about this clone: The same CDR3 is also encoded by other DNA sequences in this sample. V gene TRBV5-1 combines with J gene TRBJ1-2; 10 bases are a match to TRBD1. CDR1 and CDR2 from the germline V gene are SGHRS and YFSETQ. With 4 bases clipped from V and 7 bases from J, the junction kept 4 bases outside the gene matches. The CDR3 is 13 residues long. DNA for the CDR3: TGCGCCAGCAGCAGGGACAGGGGCTCTGGCTACACCTTC. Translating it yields CASSRDRGSGYTF.